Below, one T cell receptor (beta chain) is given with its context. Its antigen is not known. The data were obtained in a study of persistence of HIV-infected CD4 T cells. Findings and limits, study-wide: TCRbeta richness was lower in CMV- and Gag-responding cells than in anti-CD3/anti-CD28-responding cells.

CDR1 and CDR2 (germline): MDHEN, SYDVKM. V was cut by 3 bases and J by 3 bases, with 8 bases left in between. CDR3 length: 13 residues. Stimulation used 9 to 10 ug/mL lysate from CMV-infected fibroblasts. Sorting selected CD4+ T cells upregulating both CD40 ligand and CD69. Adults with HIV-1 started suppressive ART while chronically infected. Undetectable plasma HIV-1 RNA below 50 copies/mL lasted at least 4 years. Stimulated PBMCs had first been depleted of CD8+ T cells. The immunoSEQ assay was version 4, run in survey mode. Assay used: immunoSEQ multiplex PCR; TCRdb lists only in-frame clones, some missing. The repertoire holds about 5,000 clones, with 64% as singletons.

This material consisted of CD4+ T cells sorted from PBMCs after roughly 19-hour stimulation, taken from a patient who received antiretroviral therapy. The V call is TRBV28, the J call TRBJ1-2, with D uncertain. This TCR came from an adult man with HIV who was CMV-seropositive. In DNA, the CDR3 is TGTGCCAGCAGTTTGGGGAAGGACTATGGCTACACCTTC. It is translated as CASSLGKDYGYTF.